Below, one TCR beta chain is given with its context. The antigen is not known. The sample belongs to a study of cytomegalovirus exposure and HLA in healthy donors. Both 60 Vbeta primers and 13 Jbeta primers went into the PCR. Produced via immunoSEQ multiplex PCR; TCRdb's table is partial and in-frame only. The sample holds roughly 190,000 clones; about four fifths are singletons and the top ten take about 1.6%. The CDR3 runs to 17 residues. The V end lost 6 bases, the J end lost 1 base, and 18 bases lay between the germline ends. Germline V gene lookup returns CDR1 LNHDA and CDR2 SQIVND (reference sequence). Healthy donors of bone marrow made up the group. Study-level points and caveats: Indistinguishable V segments such as TRBV6-2 and TRBV6-3 were excluded. Reports credit the classifier with highly specific, highly sensitive diagnosis of cytomegalovirus status.

The chain links TRBV19 to TRBJ1-4; no clear D gene. The sequencing input was PBMCs. This sequence was found in a woman aged 45-59 years in good health and CMV-seronegative. The CDR3 DNA sequence: TGTGCCAGTAGCCAACCCGGGCCTAGCCGAACTAATGAAAAACTGTTTTTT. Protein: CASSQPGPSRTNEKLFF. The entire variable domain, with the rest obtained from reference TRBV19 and TRBJ1-4, is as follows: DGGITQSPKYLFRKEGQNVTLSCEQNLNHDAMYWYRQDPGQGLRLIYYSQIVNDFQKGDIAEGYSVSREKKESFPLTVTSAQKNPTAFYLCASSQPGPSRTNEKLFFGSGTQLSVL.